This T cell receptor beta chain was obtained from a study of T cells in localized non-small cell lung cancer. As for this clone: Its antigen is currently unknown.

Study-level results: Paired adjacent lung recovered a median around 60 of the top 100 tumor clones. Uninvolved neighboring lung showed the greatest T cell clonality, exceeding tumor. Tumor samples were not multi-region, leaving intratumor heterogeneity unexcluded.

The V gene end was trimmed by 3 bases and the J gene end by 4 bases; junction bases not matched to a gene: 8. The CDR3 is 16 amino acids. Germline CDR1 and CDR2: GTSNPN and SVGIG (reference sequence). Assay used: immunoSEQ multiplex PCR; TCRdb lists only in-frame clones, some missing. Among around 41,000 clones, about 88% were seen once, and the ten largest hold roughly 2.7%. This chain links TRBV30 with TRBJ2-3; 12 nucleotides line up with TRBD2. The sample was peripheral blood, taken before any cancer treatment. This TCR was sampled from a female donor of 60 years or more with stage I squamous cell lung carcinoma. CDR3 sequence reads: CAWRGAGLAGSDTQYF. For the CDR3, the DNA is TGTGCCTGGAGGGGAGCCGGACTAGCGGGATCAGATACGCAGTATTTT.